Listed here are 14 T cell receptor beta chains from one sample, sequenced in a study of CD8+ T cells in alopecia areata. The treatment is: oral pan-JAK inhibitor, 5-10 mg twice daily. Extracted RNA was reverse transcribed, and the resulting cDNA served as sequencing template. TCRdb keeps only in-frame clones here, not all; method: immunoSEQ multiplex PCR. The sample contains fewer than 150,000 clones, about four fifths of which appear only once. Here the sequenced sample was CD8+ T cells sorted from blood, taken at week 4, from a patient treated with tofacitinib. Every receptor here comes from a human donor with alopecia areata.

This chain joins TRBV12-5 and TRBJ2-4; 7 bases are a match to TRBD2. The germline V gene has CDR1 LGHNT and CDR2 FRNRAP. CDR3 length: 17 residues. With V trimmed by 6 bases and J by 0 bases, 11 bases remained unmatched. The CDR3 bases are TGTGCTAGTGGCAGGGAGCGGGGCCCTCTAGCCAAAAACATTCAGTACTTC. Translating it yields CASGRERGPLAKNIQYF.

The V gene is TRBV27, the J gene TRBJ2-7, with 8 bases fitting TRBD1. The V gene end was trimmed by 6 bases and the J gene end by 2 bases; junction bases not matched to a gene: 6. The length of the CDR3 is 14 residues. Per the germline V gene, CDR1 is MNHEY and CDR2 is SMNVEV (reference sequence). The CDR3 region has the DNA TGTGCCAGCAGACTGGACAGGGCAGCCTACGAGCAGTACTTC. Translated, it gives CASRLDRAAYEQYF.

In regard to this clone: Other DNA sequences of this sample code for an identical CDR3. The rearrangement links TRBV7-2 to TRBJ2-7; 7 bases map to TRBD1. Trimming cost V 4 bases and J 4 bases; bases outside gene matches: 7. CDR1 and CDR2 from the germline V gene are SGHTA and FQGNSA. The CDR3 loop spans 14 amino acids. The DNA for the CDR3 is TGTGCCAGCAGCTCACGGGACAGTTCTTACGAGCAGTACTTC. Amino acid sequence: CASSSRDSSYEQYF.

This clone showed up just once. The V call is TRBV7-9, the J call TRBJ2-7; possible D gene TRBD1, 6 bases. The CDR3 sequence is 12 residues long. V dropped 5 bases and J dropped 3 bases, with 8 bases sitting between them. The V gene's germline CDR1 is SEHNR and CDR2 FQNEAQ (reference sequence). CDR3 coding DNA: TGTGCCAGCAGCCGAGGGGGCTACGAGCAGTACTTC. Its translation is CASSRGGYEQYF.

This clone turned up a few times. In nucleotides, the CDR3 is TGTGCCAGCAGCCGCGGACCGGAAGCTTTCTTT. Amino acid sequence: CASSRGPEAFF. V and J are TRBV7-2 and TRBJ1-1; D is uncertain. The V gene's germline CDR1 is SGHTA and CDR2 FQGNSA. The CDR3 extends over 11 amino acids. V lost 5 bases and J lost 8, with 9 bases in between.

The table lists this clone with a few counts. The rearrangement joins TRBV7-9 to TRBJ2-3; D uncertain. V shed 1 base and J shed 11 bases, with 22 bases lying between them. The CDR3 runs 16 residues. The germline V gene has CDR1 SEHNR and CDR2 FQNEAQ (reference sequence). The CDR3 reads CASSLVGTDSKRKQYF. The CDR3 nucleotides are TGTGCCAGCAGCTTAGTCGGAACAGACTCAAAGAGAAAGCAGTATTTT.

J is TRBJ1-1 and V is TRBV4-3; no clear D. V was clipped by 2 bases and J by 6 bases, with 13 bases between them. Germline V gene sequence: CDR1 LGHNA, CDR2 YSLEER. There are 14 residues in the CDR3. This CDR3 is CASSQHGPGAEAFF. The CDR3 region has the DNA TGCGCCAGCAGCCAACATGGGCCGGGCGCTGAAGCTTTCTTT.

CDR3 loop: CSASGHEQYF. DNA for the CDR3: TGCAGTGCTAGTGGGCACGAGCAGTACTTC. This rearrangement joins TRBV20-1 to TRBJ2-7; no definite D call. The V and J ends lost 3 bases and 5 bases respectively, with 5 bases between them. The CDR3 totals 10 residues. The V gene's germline CDR1 is DFQATT and CDR2 SNEGSKA (reference sequence).

This sequence joins TRBV4-1 and TRBJ2-7, with TRBD2 matching over 9 bases. The CDR3 has 15 residues. Trimming cost V 4 bases and J 0 bases; bases outside gene matches: 4. Germline CDR1 is MGHRA and CDR2 is YSYEKL. DNA for the CDR3: TGCGCCAGCAGCCGGGCGGGACTAGCCTCCTACGAGCAGTACTTC. It specifies CASSRAGLASYEQYF.

This chain uses TRBV7-6 with TRBJ2-5, with 11 positions matching TRBD2. There are 16 residues in the CDR3. Germline CDR1 and CDR2: SGHVS and FNYEAQ. V gave up 6 bases and J gave up 5 bases; unmatched junction bases: 11. CDR3 coding DNA: TGTGCCAGCAGACCCTCCTACGTAGCGGGGGGGGAGACCCAGTACTTC. Residues: CASRPSYVAGGETQYF.

The chain uses TRBV7-9 and TRBJ2-7, with D possibly matching TRBD1 (6 bases). V gave up 5 bases and J gave up 2 bases, with 10 bases separating them. Germline values: CDR1 SEHNR, CDR2 FQNEAQ (reference sequence). This CDR3 is 13 amino acids long. The CDR3: CASSTGQTYEQYF. CDR3 DNA: TGTGCCAGCAGCACCGGACAGACCTACGAGCAGTACTTC. The variable domain in full, with the rest retrieved from reference TRBV7-9 and TRBJ2-7, is DTGVSQNPRHKITKRGQNVTFRCDPISEHNRLYWYRQTLGQGPEFLTYFQNEAQLEKSRLLSDRFSAERPKGSFSTLEIQRTEQGDSAMYLCASSTGQTYEQYFGPGTRLTVT.

The chain uses TRBV11-2 and TRBJ1-2; TRBD1 agrees at 9 bases. CDR1 is SGHAT and CDR2 is FQNNGV in the germline V gene. V lost 5 bases and J lost 3; bases outside the gene matches: 4. The CDR3 totals 14 residues. The CDR3 DNA follows: TGTGCCAGCAGCATCAGGACAGGGGACTATGGCTACACCTTC. It encodes CASSIRTGDYGYTF.

The J gene is TRBJ2-5, the V gene TRBV19, with 7 positions matching TRBD2. The CDR3 is 13 residues long. CDR1 and CDR2 from the germline V gene are LNHDA and SQIVND (reference sequence). Trimming cost V 10 bases and J 3 bases; bases outside gene matches: 8. The CDR3 region is CATRRLAEETQYF. The CDR3 region has the DNA TGTGCCACCAGGCGACTAGCCGAAGAGACCCAGTACTTC.

The chain joins TRBV5-4 to TRBJ2-7; a weak D match, TRBD1 (6 bases). Trimming stripped 3 bases from V and 4 bases from J, with 20 bases between. From germline, CDR1 is SGHNT and CDR2 YYREEE (reference sequence). The CDR3 runs 16 residues. This chain's CDR3 is CASSSAGSGEGYEQYF. CDR3 DNA sequence: TGTGCCAGCAGCTCCGCTGGGTCAGGGGAAGGATACGAGCAGTACTTC.